This T cell receptor beta chain was obtained from a study of cytomegalovirus exposure and HLA in healthy donors. Study summary: Around 85 million unique TCRs from HLA-typed donors were held in an early data release. Overall study results and limits: A later analysis, which compared TCR beta chains of equal frequency, found the HLA-associated ones more clonally expanded. Later on, a genetic analysis was performed. It linked a missense variant in DCLRE1C with V- and J-gene trimming of TCR beta.

Use of 60 Vbeta and 13 Jbeta primers characterized the PCR. TCRdb's table, derived via immunoSEQ multiplex PCR, lists solely in-frame clones and lacks some. This sample lists 200,000 to 250,000 clones; its ten largest clones have around 0.95%. Germline V gene lookup returns CDR1 MNHNY and CDR2 SVGAGI (reference sequence). This CDR3 is built from 11 residues. V lost 5 bases and J lost 7, with 6 bases in between. As concerns this clone: Its antigen is still unknown.

The rearrangement links TRBV6-6 to TRBJ2-1; D remains ambiguous. The sequence was obtained from a woman in her 30s in good health and CMV-seropositive. The sample consisted of PBMCs. CDR3 in amino acids: CASSQRNEQFF. The CDR3 nucleotides are TGTGCCAGCAGTCAGAGGAATGAGCAGTTCTTC.